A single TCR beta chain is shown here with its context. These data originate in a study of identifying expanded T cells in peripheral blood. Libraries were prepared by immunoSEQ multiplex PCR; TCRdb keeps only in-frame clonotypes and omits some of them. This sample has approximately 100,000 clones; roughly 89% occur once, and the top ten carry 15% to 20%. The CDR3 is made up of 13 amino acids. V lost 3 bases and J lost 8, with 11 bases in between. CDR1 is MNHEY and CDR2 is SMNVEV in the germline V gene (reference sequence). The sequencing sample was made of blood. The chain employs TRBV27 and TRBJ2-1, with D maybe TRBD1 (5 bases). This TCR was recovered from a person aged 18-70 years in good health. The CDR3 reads CASSFGQGYEQFF. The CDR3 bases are TGTGCCAGCAGTTTTGGTCAGGGCTATGAGCAGTTCTTC.